The source of this T cell receptor beta chain is a study of T cell responses to AZD1222 COVID-19 vaccine. Regarding the study as a whole: Reportedly, nearly half the spike-specific TCRs target unmutated variant regions. Breadth and depth of Spike-specific TCRs rose after two AZD1222 doses. CD4 TCRs linked to vaccination spanned spike, dominating at 160-218 and 743-854. The donor cohort was predominantly white British with a female majority, and clonal diversity may have been underestimated.

Germline values: CDR1 LNHDA, CDR2 SQIVND (reference sequence). This CDR3 is built from 15 residues. Trimming removed 10 bases at V and 6 bases at J, with 21 bases between. The method was immunoSEQ multiplex PCR; TCRdb's version includes in-frame clones alone and lacks a portion of them. The table shows roughly 80,000 clones, with over 85% occurring only once. In the case of this clone: What it binds is not known.

The chain couples TRBV19 to TRBJ1-4; weak D call: TRBD1 (6 bases). The sample was peripheral blood, taken on day 0 of AZD1222 vaccination. This TCR came from an adult in good health. The CDR3 loop is CATIPQGREYEKLFF. CDR3 DNA: TGTGCCACCATTCCCCAGGGGAGAGAATATGAAAAACTGTTTTTT. Looking up the rest from reference TRBV19 and TRBJ1-4 gives the full variable domain: DGGITQSPKYLFRKEGQNVTLSCEQNLNHDAMYWYRQDPGQGLRLIYYSQIVNDFQKGDIAEGYSVSREKKESFPLTVTSAQKNPTAFYLCATIPQGREYEKLFFGSGTQLSVL.